This T cell receptor beta chain was found in a study of early T cells in non-severe SARS-CoV-2 infection. In its sample, this clonotype was seen many times. V shed 4 bases, J shed 5 bases, and the junction held 4 bases outside the gene matches. The V gene's germline CDR1 is KGHDR and CDR2 SFDVKD. The CDR3 sequence is 15 residues long. TCRdb itself ran the 5' RACE reads through MiXCR, one entry per CDR3 protein. The sample holds fewer than 85,000 distinct CDR3 sequences, approximately 13% seen once. The gene calls are TRBV24-1 and TRBJ2-1; TRBD2 matches 10 bases. The sequenced sample was whole blood. The source is an adult who was a healthcare worker with PCR-confirmed SARS-CoV-2 infection or an uninfected control (not recorded which). The CDR3, as DNA: TGTGCCACCAGTGACTCTAGCGGGGGAAACAATGAGCAGTTCTTC. Residues: CATSDSSGGNNEQFF.